This T cell receptor (beta chain) was sequenced in a study of vaccination effects on CD4 cells after COVID-19 (dated by TCRdb to the early 2020s). Broadly, across the study: Across the study, the median time from the second dose to post-vaccine sampling was 72 days (range 14 to 241). A total of 10 COVID-19 convalescent patients and a handful of SARS-CoV-2-naive healthy vaccine recipients were included in the full study. SARS-CoV-2 spike-specific CD4+ TCR repertoires were compared before and after mRNA vaccination in COVID-19 convalescent patients and in infection-naive vaccine recipients. Cultures from other donors in the study were sequenced with the Oncomine TCR Beta short-read assay on an Illumina iSeq 100.

Relative to germline, V is 3 bases shorter and J is 9 bases shorter, with 12 bases between their ends. The CDR3 goes from the cysteine to the phenylalanine over 13 residues. Of all the DNA, just the CDR3 is kept, 39 bases in frame from base 1. From the germline V gene (reference sequence), CDR1 is LNHNV and CDR2 is YYDKDF. To identify antigen-specific CD4+ T cell clonotypes by their expansion, the ViraFEST assay first stimulated PBMC with viral peptide pools and then applied TCR sequencing. After approximately eleven days of culture, CD4+ T cells were isolated with the EasySep CD4+ T cell isolation kit. Participants received two doses of either the BNT162b2 or the mRNA-1273 mRNA SARS-CoV-2 vaccine. The absence of prior SARS-CoV-2 infection in healthy vaccine recipients was confirmed by negative nucleocapsid antibodies before and after vaccination. Some 2 million PBMC per well were cultured with 8.5 to 10 ug/ml peptides in IMDM containing about 5% human AB serum, around 10 IU/ml IL-2 and gentamicin. On days 3 and 7, half of the culture medium was replaced with fresh IL-2-containing medium. Unless noted otherwise, every peptide stimulation condition was grown in triplicate wells. PBMC were separated from whole blood using Ficoll-Paque Plus gradient centrifugation and were then either cryopreserved at -140C or used fresh. Overlapping peptide pools spanned the spike proteins of SARS-CoV-2 and the common cold coronaviruses HCoV-NL63, HCoV-OC43 and HCoV-229E. The QIAamp micro DNA kit was used to extract genomic DNA from the cultured CD4+ T cells.

Paper-wide results and their limitations: Only a small number of convalescent patients were included, and no early post-infection timepoints were available, which limited the study. Among healthy vaccine recipients, nearly all vaccine-induced clones were SARS-CoV-2 mono-reactive, and only 1 of 255 was cross-reactive with common cold coronaviruses. Marked clonal contraction was observed in both infection-induced and vaccine-induced clones at late post-vaccination timepoints, consistent with waning T cell responses.

The library was made by the immunoSEQ multiplex PCR assay. DNA from the CD4+ T cells that had been cultured and isolated underwent TCR beta CDR3 sequencing. The original pipeline was this. Non-productive TCR sequences were discarded, and reads were trimmed to the CDR3 region, with only CDR3s of 7 or more amino acids retained. Antigen-specific clonotypes were identified using the MANAFEST web app by comparison of expansion in peptide wells against reference cultures. To be called positive, a clone needed expansion at FDR<0.05 compared with the reference and with all other wells, an odds ratio greater than 5, and a frequency greater than 0.1% in two replicate wells. Cross-reactive clonotypes were defined as significantly expanded in SARS-CoV-2 spike wells and in at least one common cold coronavirus spike condition. CDR3 similarity was assessed by Levenshtein distance using the stringdist R package, and unrooted trees were constructed with ape in R 3.6.1. TCRdb re-hosts the immuneACCESS table, in-frame sequences only. Its copies lack some clones; in the studies checked, an unresolved V gene accounts for under half of them, and the cause for the rest is not known. V and J calls and clone size follow that table, whereas D and trimming were derived from the DNA. This sample holds over 25,000 clones; 60% to 80% were observed only once. The ten largest clones capture about 14% of the sample.

A note on this clone: It has no known antigen specificity. No base quality values were provided; no much bigger clone lies one nucleotide off.

This chain joins TRBV15 to TRBJ2-1; the D gene cannot be resolved reliably. The input for sequencing was CD4+ T cells from PBMCs cultured with HCoV-229E spike peptides, taken after COVID-19 vaccination. The sample's cell subset or site label, in plain terms: HCoV-229E spike overlapping peptide pool stimulation. The sequence came from a human donor who received a COVID-19 vaccine. The encoded CDR3 is CATSSLRLSEQFF. The DNA sequence reads TGTGCCACCAGCAGCCTCCGGCTGAGTGAGCAGTTCTTC.